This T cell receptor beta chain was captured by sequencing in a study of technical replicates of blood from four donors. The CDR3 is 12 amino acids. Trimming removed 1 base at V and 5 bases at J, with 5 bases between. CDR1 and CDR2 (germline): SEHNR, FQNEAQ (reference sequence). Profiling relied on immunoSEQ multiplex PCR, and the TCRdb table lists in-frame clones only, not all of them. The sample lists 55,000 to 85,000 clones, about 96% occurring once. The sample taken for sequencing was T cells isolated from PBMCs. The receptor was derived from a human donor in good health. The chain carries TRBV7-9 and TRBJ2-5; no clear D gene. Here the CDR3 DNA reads TGTGCCAGCAGCTTAGTACGGGAGACCCAGTACTTC. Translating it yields CASSLVRETQYF.